This entry lists 20 T cell receptor beta chains sequenced from one sample in a study of cytomegalovirus exposure and HLA in healthy donors. Primers: 60 Vbeta forward and 13 Jbeta reverse. Generated by immunoSEQ multiplex PCR, the TCRdb table keeps only in-frame clones and is missing some. The repertoire consists of around 100,000 clones, with 60% to 85% occurring once and the leading ten covering over 4%. Sequenced sample: PBMCs. These receptors were obtained from a middle-aged man in good health and CMV-seropositive.

The CDR3 DNA follows: TGTGCCAGCAACATGAGGGGGTCGGAAGACGAGCAGTACTTC. Residues: CASNMRGSEDEQYF. The gene calls are TRBV2 and TRBJ2-7, with a weak D call TRBD1 (6 bases). The CDR3 is made up of 14 amino acids. Trimming took off 7 bases at V and 5 bases at J, with 18 bases between the two ends. CDR1 SNHLY and CDR2 FYNNEI come from the germline V gene.

This chain connects TRBV6-5 to TRBJ2-5, with a weak D call TRBD1 (6 bases). Germline V CDR1 and CDR2: MNHEY, SVGAGI. CDR3 length: 15 amino acids. V lost 2 bases and J 6 bases, leaving 16 bases between the germline ends. This CDR3 is CASSYAGVGLKTQYF. In nucleotides, the CDR3 is TGTGCCAGCAGTTACGCAGGGGTGGGCTTGAAGACCCAGTACTTC.

This rearrangement joins TRBV28 to TRBJ2-1; a possible D gene is TRBD2 (5 bases). The CDR3 has 18 residues. V lost 3 bases and J 0 bases, leaving 18 bases between the germline ends. The V gene's germline CDR1 is MDHEN and CDR2 SYDVKM. In nucleotides, the CDR3 is TGTGCCAGCAGTTTTGAGGGTTCCGGGCCGGGCTCCTACAATGAGCAGTTCTTC. It encodes CASSFEGSGPGSYNEQFF.

The CDR3 here is CASSLARVSREGHLYEQYF. CDR3 sequence (DNA): TGTGCCAGCAGCTTAGCTCGGGTCTCACGGGAGGGCCATCTCTACGAGCAGTACTTC. The rearrangement joins TRBV11-3 to TRBJ2-7; 8 bases are shared with TRBD2. V was pared by 1 base and J by 3 bases, with 17 bases of the junction left unmatched. Germline loops: CDR1 SGHNT, CDR2 YENEEA. There are 19 residues in the CDR3.

V is TRBV10-3 and J is TRBJ2-3, with 7 bases that match TRBD1. CDR3 length: 15 amino acids. The V gene end was trimmed by 6 bases and the J gene end by 4 bases; junction bases not matched to a gene: 10. Germline V gives CDR1 ENHRY, CDR2 SYGVKD. CDR3 region: CAISAGTVSSDTQYF. As DNA, the CDR3 is TGTGCCATCAGCGCCGGGACAGTCTCGTCAGATACGCAGTATTTT.

The chain has TRBV7-9 and TRBJ2-3, with no clear D. Looked up from germline, CDR1 is SEHNR and CDR2 is FQNEAQ (reference sequence). The V end was cut by 5 bases, the J end by 2 bases, with 8 bases between. This CDR3 is 13 amino acids long. The CDR3 DNA is TGTGCCAGCAGCCTCGAGGCCACAGATACGCAGTATTTT. Encoded protein: CASSLEATDTQYF. Using reference TRBV7-9 and TRBJ2-3 for the parts outside the CDR3, the full variable domain is DTGVSQNPRHKITKRGQNVTFRCDPISEHNRLYWYRQTLGQGPEFLTYFQNEAQLEKSRLLSDRFSAERPKGSFSTLEIQRTEQGDSAMYLCASSLEATDTQYFGPGTRLTVL.

This chain connects TRBV30 to TRBJ1-3; TRBD1 might be the D (6 bases). The germline CDR1 and CDR2 sequences are GTSNPN and SVGIG (reference sequence). The CDR3 loop spans 14 amino acids. V was pared by 2 bases and J by 0 bases, with 8 bases between. The CDR3 sequence is CAWSTGNSGNTIYF. CDR3 nucleotide sequence: TGTGCCTGGAGTACAGGGAACTCTGGAAACACCATATATTTT.

J is TRBJ2-1 and V is TRBV4-3; D is undetermined. The germline gives CDR1 LGHNA, CDR2 YSLEER. This CDR3 region has 15 residues. V lost 0 bases to trimming and J lost 4 bases, with 10 bases between them. CDR3: CASSQEGSAYNEQFF. CDR3 DNA: TGCGCCAGCAGCCAAGAGGGCAGTGCATACAATGAGCAGTTCTTC.

This chain links TRBV29-1 with TRBJ2-7, with 7 bases aligning to TRBD2. Germline values: CDR1 SQVTM, CDR2 ANQGSEA. The CDR3 length is 12 residues. The trim removed 6 bases at V and 2 bases at J, leaving 4 bases unmatched. The CDR3 nucleotides are TGCAGCGTCGCAACTAGCGCCTACGAGCAGTACTTC. Translation gives CSVATSAYEQYF.

The V and J genes are TRBV27 and TRBJ2-7; 8 bases are a match to TRBD2. With 0 bases clipped from V and 6 bases from J, the junction kept 7 bases outside the gene matches. Germline V CDR1 and CDR2: MNHEY, SMNVEV (reference sequence). The CDR3 loop spans 15 amino acids. CDR3 in amino acids: CASSLSPSGSSEQYF. The CDR3 DNA reads TGTGCCAGCAGTTTATCCCCCAGCGGGAGTTCCGAGCAGTACTTC.

The chain joins TRBV6-6 to TRBJ2-3, with 10 bases identical to TRBD2. CDR1 MNHNY and CDR2 SVGAGI come from the germline V gene (reference sequence). This CDR3 is 16 amino acids long. With V trimmed by 0 bases and J by 4 bases, 4 bases remained unmatched. The CDR3 nucleotides read TGTGCCAGCAGTTACTCGATCCTAGCGGGAGCAGATACGCAGTATTTT. Encoded protein: CASSYSILAGADTQYF.

The chain joins TRBV5-4 to TRBJ1-4, with unresolved D. V was shortened by 0 bases and J by 4 bases, with 10 bases between the two germline ends. The CDR3 covers 15 residues. Germline V gene lookup returns CDR1 SGHNT and CDR2 YYREEE (reference sequence). CDR3 bases: TGTGCCAGCAGCTTGGACAGATCCGGTAATGAAAAACTGTTTTTT. Amino acid sequence: CASSLDRSGNEKLFF.

The chain combines TRBV7-2 with TRBJ1-2, with 8 bases matching TRBD1. The junction had 5 bases not matched to a gene; V was cut back by 5 bases and J by 6 bases. This CDR3 region has 13 residues. CDR1 is SGHTA and CDR2 is FQGNSA in the germline V gene. This CDR3 is CASSPDRDHGYTF. The CDR3 bases are TGTGCCAGCAGCCCGGACAGGGACCATGGCTACACCTTC.

The V gene is TRBV30, the J gene TRBJ2-5; D may be TRBD2 (5 bases). Germline-derived CDR1 and CDR2 are GTSNPN and SVGIG (reference sequence). The CDR3 spans 14 residues. V was shortened by 4 bases and J by 1 base, with 13 bases between the two germline ends. The CDR3 loop reads CAWKEVAAQETQYF. CDR3 nucleotides: TGTGCCTGGAAGGAGGTTGCGGCCCAAGAGACCCAGTACTTC.

The rearrangement uses TRBV7-2 and TRBJ2-4, with 11 positions matching TRBD2. Germline CDR1 is SGHTA and CDR2 is FQGNSA. The trim removed 6 bases at V and 0 bases at J, leaving 4 bases unmatched. The CDR3 runs to 16 residues. This CDR3 reads CASRRGLAGAKNIQYF. CDR3 bases: TGTGCCAGCAGACGAGGACTAGCGGGAGCCAAAAACATTCAGTACTTC.

The chain couples TRBV6-1 to TRBJ2-2, with TRBD1 as a possible D gene (6 bases). Germline lookup yields CDR1 MNHNS and CDR2 SASEGT. This CDR3 spans 19 amino acids. With 4 bases removed from V and 0 bases from J, the gap between germline ends came to 21 bases. The CDR3 sequence: CASSAPSWTESANTGELFF. As DNA, the CDR3 is TGTGCCAGCAGTGCCCCCTCATGGACAGAGTCGGCGAACACCGGGGAGCTGTTTTTT.

The rearrangement links TRBV29-1 to TRBJ1-5; no definite D call. This CDR3 has 13 amino acids. Germline lookup yields CDR1 SQVTM and CDR2 ANQGSEA. The ends were cut back, 7 bases at V and 4 bases at J, with 14 bases in the middle. CDR3 sequence (DNA): TGCAGCGCCGAGGTTGGAAGGAATCAGCCCCAGCATTTT. Protein sequence: CSAEVGRNQPQHF.

This clone was picked up a small number of times. The chain links TRBV7-9 to TRBJ2-1; TRBD1 might be the D (5 bases). This CDR3 has 14 residues. The germline V gene encodes CDR1 SEHNR and CDR2 FQNEAQ (reference sequence). V gave up 0 bases and J gave up 8 bases, with 11 bases separating them. The CDR3 protein is CASSLAALQDEQFF. For the CDR3, the DNA is TGTGCCAGCAGCTTAGCGGCCCTACAGGATGAGCAGTTCTTC.

This chain uses TRBV7-2 with TRBJ2-7; 12 bases are shared with TRBD2. There are 17 residues in the CDR3. V shed 3 bases, J shed 6 bases, and the junction held 12 bases outside the gene matches. In germline, CDR1 is SGHTA, CDR2 FQGNSA. The CDR3: CASSFPGLAGHSSEQYF. The CDR3 DNA reads as TGTGCCAGCAGCTTCCCCGGACTAGCGGGACACTCATCCGAGCAGTACTTC.

This clone was seen only once. J is TRBJ1-1 and V is TRBV5-4, with TRBD1 matching 9 bases. The CDR3 covers 13 residues. Germline-derived CDR1 and CDR2 are SGHNT and YYREEE (reference sequence). V trimming: 4 bases; J trimming: 4 bases; junction bases outside the gene matches: 2. CDR3 region: CASSVTGGTEAFF. CDR3 sequence (DNA): TGTGCCAGCAGCGTGACAGGGGGCACTGAAGCTTTCTTT.